The next 8 T cell receptor beta chains were all read from a single sample in a study of shared clonotypes between healthy human individuals. Assay used: immunoSEQ multiplex PCR; TCRdb lists only in-frame clones, some missing. The sample shows 2 million to 2.5 million clones, 90% to 95% of them seen only once. Input material: naive CD4+ T cells sorted from blood. Subset of the sample: CD45RA+ positively selected. These receptors all come from a man between 18 and 29 years old in good health.

About this clone itself: This specimen includes other DNA sequences encoding the same CDR3. This chain links TRBV5-1 with TRBJ2-7; 9 nucleotides align to TRBD2. V trimming: 0 bases; J trimming: 5 bases; junction bases outside the gene matches: 6. CDR1 is SGHRS and CDR2 is YFSETQ in the germline V gene. This CDR3 is built from 15 residues. This CDR3 reads CASSLGAGGPHEQYF. In DNA, the CDR3 is TGCGCCAGCAGCTTGGGTGCGGGAGGGCCCCACGAGCAGTACTTC.

On this clone itself: The same CDR3 also results from other DNA sequences found in this sample. The chain carries TRBV7-9 and TRBJ2-2; D is possibly TRBD2 (6 bases). This CDR3 region has 15 residues. V lost 5 bases and J 2 bases, leaving 12 bases between the germline ends. CDR1 SEHNR and CDR2 FQNEAQ come from the germline V gene (reference sequence). For the CDR3, the DNA is TGTGCCAGCAGCCCGGGACTGGCAAACACCGGGGAGCTGTTTTTT. It encodes CASSPGLANTGELFF.

The gene calls are TRBV6-1 and TRBJ2-1; TRBD2 matches 13 bases. V gave up 4 bases and J gave up 5 bases; unmatched junction bases: 5. The germline V gene has CDR1 MNHNS and CDR2 SASEGT. The CDR3 totals 16 residues. The CDR3 spells CASSAIGTSGNNEQFF. CDR3 bases: TGTGCCAGCAGTGCCATTGGGACTAGCGGGAACAATGAGCAGTTCTTC.

The chain links TRBV4-1 to TRBJ2-7; 7 bases align to TRBD1. V shed 1 base and J 2 bases; nucleotides not matched to a gene: 11. This CDR3 has 17 amino acids. Germline lookup yields CDR1 MGHRA and CDR2 YSYEKL. The CDR3 region is CASSQAIFGQGAYEQYF. The CDR3 DNA sequence: TGCGCCAGCAGCCAAGCCATCTTCGGGCAGGGGGCCTACGAGCAGTACTTC.

This sequence joins TRBV19 and TRBJ2-7, with 10 bases matching TRBD2. The germline gives CDR1 LNHDA, CDR2 SQIVND (reference sequence). V lost 1 base, J lost 3 bases, and 6 bases stayed unmatched. The CDR3 consists of 16 residues. The CDR3 nucleotides read TGTGCCAGTAGTATAGCCCTAGCGGGAGCACTCTACGAGCAGTACTTC. Protein: CASSIALAGALYEQYF.

The rearrangement uses TRBV30 and TRBJ2-1; TRBD1 is a possible D gene (6 bases). V lost 3 bases and J lost 5, with 14 bases in between. The V gene's germline CDR1 is GTSNPN and CDR2 SVGIG (reference sequence). The CDR3 consists of 14 residues. The chain's CDR3 is CAWRQGSTDNEQFF. In DNA, the CDR3 is TGTGCCTGGAGACAGGGTTCAACGGACAATGAGCAGTTCTTC.

In regard to this clone: The sample contains more than one DNA sequence encoding this CDR3. The V call is TRBV5-1, the J call TRBJ1-1; a possible D gene is TRBD1 (5 bases). V was trimmed by 1 base and J by 5 bases, leaving 12 bases between them. CDR1 SGHRS and CDR2 YFSETQ come from the germline V gene. This CDR3 contains 14 residues. The CDR3 protein is CASSLRGVGTEAFF. Here the CDR3 DNA reads TGCGCCAGCAGCTTGCGGGGGGTTGGAACTGAAGCTTTCTTT. The full variable domain, in which reference TRBV5-1 and TRBJ1-1 provide the parts outside the CDR3, is KAGVTQTPRYLIKTRGQQVTLSCSPISGHRSVSWYQQTPGQGLQFLFEYFSETQRNKGNFPGRFSGRQFSNSRSEMNVSTLELGDSALYLCASSLRGVGTEAFFGQGTRLTVV.

This chain uses TRBV5-6 with TRBJ1-2, with D unclear. The CDR3 consists of 14 residues. In germline, CDR1 is SGHDT, CDR2 YYEEEE. The V and J ends lost 4 bases and 5 bases respectively, with 15 bases between them. CDR3 amino acids: CASSPGIPTYGYTF. CDR3 DNA: TGTGCCAGCAGCCCGGGAATTCCGACTTATGGCTACACCTTC.